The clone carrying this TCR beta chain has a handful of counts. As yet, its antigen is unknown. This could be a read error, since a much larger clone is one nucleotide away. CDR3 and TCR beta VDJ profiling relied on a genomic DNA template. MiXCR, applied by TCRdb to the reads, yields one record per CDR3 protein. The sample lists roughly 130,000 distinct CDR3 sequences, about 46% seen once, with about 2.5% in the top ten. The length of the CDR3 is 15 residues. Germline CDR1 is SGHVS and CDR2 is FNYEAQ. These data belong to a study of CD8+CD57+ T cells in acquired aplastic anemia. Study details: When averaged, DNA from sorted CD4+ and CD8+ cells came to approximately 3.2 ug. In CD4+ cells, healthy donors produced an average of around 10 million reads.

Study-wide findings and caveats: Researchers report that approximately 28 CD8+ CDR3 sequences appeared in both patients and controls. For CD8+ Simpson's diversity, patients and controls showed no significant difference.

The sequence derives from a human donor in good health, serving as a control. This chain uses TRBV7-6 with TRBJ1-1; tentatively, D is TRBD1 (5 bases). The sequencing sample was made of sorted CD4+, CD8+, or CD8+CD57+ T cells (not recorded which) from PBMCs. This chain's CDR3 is CAGSPSISGLTEAFF. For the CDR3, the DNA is TGTGCCGGCAGCCCGTCGATTTCGGGGCTCACTGAAGCTTTCTTT.